This TCR beta chain was profiled in a study of blood T cells in healthy people across ages. For the second PCR, which ran for about 6 to 11 cycles, a sample-barcoded 5' primer and a J-beta primer mix were used. TCRdb re-called the 5' RACE reads through MiXCR, storing one row per CDR3 protein. The data contain under 1,100,000 distinct CDR3 sequences, roughly a quarter of them singletons. Germline V CDR1 and CDR2: SEHNR, FQNEAQ (reference sequence). Deletions cut 8 bases from V and 3 bases from J, with 13 bases between. This CDR3 has 14 amino acids. Another study also made use of these data, one on T cells of mothers and their children.

The chain carries TRBV7-9 and TRBJ1-4; weak D call: TRBD1 (5 bases). This sequence originates from a girl between 2 and 10 years old in good health. The sequenced sample consisted of blood. CDR3 sequence (DNA): TGTGCCAGCGGCTCTCAGGGATCTAATGAAAAACTGTTTTTT. Amino acids: CASGSQGSNEKLFF.